The clone carrying this T cell receptor beta chain came up a few times. Its target is unknown. Other DNA sequences in this sample translate to the same CDR3. The data are from a study of cytomegalovirus exposure and HLA in healthy donors. Study conclusions and caveats: In a later analysis, DRB1 alleles had the most associated TCRs; HLA-C alleles the fewest. Several of the most significant clusters appeared linked to common viral pathogens, based on a later analysis.

Each donor's status was that of a healthy bone marrow donor. Both 60 Vbeta primers and 13 Jbeta primers went into the PCR. Sequenced by immunoSEQ multiplex PCR; TCRdb stores in-frame clones only, minus some. The sample consists of 200,000 or so clones, 83% of them appearing once. The sequence was collected from a girl aged 5 to 17 in good health and CMV-seronegative. Material for sequencing was PBMCs.

The CDR3 reads CASSSGQGAYEQYF. The CDR3, as DNA: TGTGCCAGCAGCTCCGGACAGGGGGCTTACGAGCAGTACTTC. This chain links TRBV28 with TRBJ2-7, with TRBD1 matching 11 bases. The CDR3 totals 14 residues. Trimming removed 6 bases from V and 4 bases from J; junction bases left unmatched: 5. In germline, CDR1 is MDHEN, CDR2 SYDVKM.